The 7 T cell receptor beta chains below come from one sample, sequenced in a study of Graves' ophthalmopathy and Graves' hyperthyroidism. The authors amplified TCR beta CDR3 regions, and they did so from RNA transcripts for repertoire sequencing. HTBI primers were used in a first-round RT-PCR, which preceded a second-round multiplex PCR. TCRdb called the multiplex PCR reads again in MiXCR, with one record for every CDR3 protein. The data show roughly 610,000 distinct CDR3 sequences, with 22% seen just once and more than 5.5% held by the top ten. Sequencing was carried out using peripheral blood. The receptors stem from a woman aged 18-29 years with stable Graves' hyperthyroidism. Some clones in this sample may be carry-over from other donors' samples.

This clonotype has a handful of counts. V and J are TRBV11-2 and TRBJ2-7; D is tentatively TRBD1 or TRBD2 (6 bases each). The CDR3 sequence is 16 residues long. V shed 0 bases and J shed 2 bases, with 14 bases lying between them. Germline V gives CDR1 SGHAT, CDR2 FQNNGV. The CDR3 bases are TGTGCCAGCAGCTTAGAGTGGGGGGCAGAGACCTACGAGCAGTACTTC. Its translation: CASSLEWGAETYEQYF.

This clonotype was seen a handful of times. The genes are TRBV10-3 and TRBJ2-7, with 8 bases aligning to TRBD1. CDR1 ENHRY and CDR2 SYGVKD come from the germline V gene. The CDR3 runs 15 residues. The V segment lost 4 bases and the J segment 2 bases; nucleotides outside the gene matches: 7. CDR3 in amino acids: CAISGLQGGTYEQYF. As DNA, the CDR3 is TGTGCCATCAGTGGCTTACAGGGGGGAACCTACGAGCAGTACTTC.

Details on this clonotype: The conserved closing phenylalanine or tryptophan is absent in this CDR3, likely reflecting a read error. The J gene is TRBJ1-2, the V gene TRBV7-8; 7 bases agree with TRBD1. V trimming: 1 base; J trimming: 1 base; junction bases outside the gene matches: 12. The germline gives CDR1 SGHVS, CDR2 FQNEAQ. The CDR3 sequence is 18 residues long. In DNA, the CDR3 is TGTGCCAGCAGCTTAGTGTGGCTGCCAGGGGACAGTAACTATGGCTACACCGTC. Encoded protein: CASSLVWLPGDSNYGYTV.

This clonotype was counted at least ten times. The rearrangement links TRBV12-3 or TRBV12-4 to TRBJ2-7, with no clear D. Trimming stripped 6 bases from V and 0 bases from J, with 12 bases between. The CDR3 spans 14 residues. The CDR3 DNA follows: TGTGCCAGCAGCTTCTACAGCAGCTCCTACGAGCAGTACTTC. Translated: CASSFYSSSYEQYF.

This clonotype was detected ten times or more. J is TRBJ2-7 and V is TRBV28; TRBD2 matches at 9 bases. This CDR3 is built from 17 residues. Germline V gene sequence: CDR1 MDHEN, CDR2 SYDVKM. V lost 5 bases to trimming and J lost 1 base; unmatched junction nucleotides: 12. The CDR3, as DNA: TGTGCCAGCAGTCTCCCTCAGGGAGCGGGAGGTTCCTACGAGCAGTACTTC. As protein: CASSLPQGAGGSYEQYF.

V gene TRBV20-1 combines with J gene TRBJ2-2; TRBD1 matches 9 bases. The CDR3 is made up of 14 amino acids. J gave up 6 bases and V 6 bases, and 8 bases lay outside the gene matches. Germline CDR1 and CDR2: DFQATT and SNEGSKA (reference sequence). DNA for the CDR3: TGCAGTGCAAAGGGACAGGGAGGGGCCGGGGAGCTGTTTTTT. Its protein is CSAKGQGGAGELFF.

The table lists this clonotype with many counts. V and J are TRBV12-3 or TRBV12-4 and TRBJ1-3; TRBD1 is a possible D gene (5 bases). The CDR3 is 18 amino acids. V lost 3 bases and J lost 0, with 18 bases in between. The CDR3 nucleotides are TGTGCCAGCAGTTTTAAGGGCCAGACAGTCTCCTCTGGAAACACCATATATTTT. Translating it yields CASSFKGQTVSSGNTIYF.